This entry lists 21 T cell receptor beta chains sequenced from one sample in a study of blood T cell repertoires in COVID-19. Profiling relied on immunoSEQ multiplex PCR, and the TCRdb table lists in-frame clones only, not all of them. The profile shows some 30,000 clones, 89% of them singletons. Sequences were obtained from peripheral blood. The receptors were sampled from a human donor in a cohort sampled during active COVID-19.

The chain couples TRBV27 to TRBJ2-2; D ambiguous. The germline V and J ends were trimmed by 2 bases and 7 bases, with 8 bases remaining between them. Germline V gene sequence: CDR1 MNHEY, CDR2 SMNVEV (reference sequence). This CDR3 has 13 amino acids. The CDR3 region has the DNA TGTGCCAGCAGTTTAATGTCAAACGGGGAGCTGTTTTTT. Translation gives CASSLMSNGELFF.

This clone was observed a single time. The V and J genes are TRBV3-1 (or the pseudogene TRBV3-2) and TRBJ1-2, with D maybe TRBD1 (5 bases). CDR1 and CDR2 (germline): LGHDT, YNNKEL (reference sequence). With 2 bases removed from V and 5 bases from J, the gap between germline ends came to 12 bases. The CDR3 is made up of 14 amino acids. The CDR3 DNA reads TGTGCCAGCAGCCAACCAGGGATCGGGTATGGCTACACCTTC. Translated, it gives CASSQPGIGYGYTF.

This clone was counted between two and nine times. The chain couples TRBV7-6 to TRBJ1-2; 9 bases match TRBD1. V lost 4 bases, J lost 1 base, and 4 bases stayed unmatched. Germline assignment: CDR1 SGHVS and CDR2 FNYEAQ. The CDR3 is 15 amino acids. The CDR3 region is CASSSGGQGNYGYTF. The CDR3 bases are TGTGCCAGCAGCTCCGGGGGACAGGGTAACTATGGCTACACCTTC.

J is TRBJ2-1 and V is TRBV19, with a possible D match to TRBD2 (7 bases). Germline V gene data show CDR1 as LNHDA and CDR2 as SQIVND (reference sequence). The CDR3 has 14 amino acids. Between the trimmed V and J ends, which lost 6 bases and 7 bases, there was a span of 16 bases. The CDR3 reads CASSGGQGRNEQFF. CDR3 DNA: TGTGCCAGTAGCGGGGGGCAGGGGAGAAATGAGCAGTTCTTC.

The gene calls are TRBV19 and TRBJ1-6; D is possibly TRBD1 (5 bases). The germline V gene has CDR1 LNHDA and CDR2 SQIVND (reference sequence). CDR3 length: 14 residues. V lost 4 bases and J 5 bases, leaving 9 bases between the germline ends. The CDR3 nucleotides read TGTGCCAGTAGTAGGGGCAGGGATAATTCACCCCTCCACTTT. This gives the protein CASSRGRDNSPLHF. The complete variable domain, with remaining parts taken from reference TRBV19 and TRBJ1-6, reads DGGITQSPKYLFRKEGQNVTLSCEQNLNHDAMYWYRQDPGQGLRLIYYSQIVNDFQKGDIAEGYSVSREKKESFPLTVTSAQKNPTAFYLCASSRGRDNSPLHFGNGTRLTVT.

About this clone: The sample holds other DNA sequences that translate to the same CDR3. The rearrangement links TRBV5-1 to TRBJ2-5, with D maybe TRBD2 (6 bases). The CDR3 is 14 residues long. The V end lost 0 bases, the J end lost 5 bases, and 11 bases lay between the germline ends. CDR1 SGHRS and CDR2 YFSETQ come from the germline V gene. Here the CDR3 DNA reads TGCGCCAGCAGCTTGGGGGCGGGACGCGAGACCCAGTACTTC. Amino acid sequence: CASSLGAGRETQYF.

This rearrangement joins TRBV5-1 to TRBJ1-2; a weak D match, TRBD1 (5 bases). V gave up 4 bases and J gave up 0 bases, with 10 bases separating them. This CDR3 contains 14 residues. CDR1 and CDR2 (germline): SGHRS, YFSETQ. DNA for the CDR3: TGCGCCAGCAGCCCTGACAGACCTAACTATGGCTACACCTTC. The encoded protein is CASSPDRPNYGYTF.

The chain's CDR3 is CASRLGLAGPPGTQYF. The CDR3 DNA sequence: TGTGCAAGTCGCTTAGGCCTAGCGGGACCCCCGGGGACCCAGTACTTC. The chain couples TRBV12-2 to TRBJ2-5; TRBD2, the D gene given by the table, was not confirmed from the DNA. TRBV12-2 is listed as a pseudogene. This CDR3 region has 16 residues.

The J gene is TRBJ2-3, the V gene TRBV5-1; TRBD2 aligns across 9 bases. CDR1 and CDR2 from the germline V gene are SGHRS and YFSETQ. Trimming cost V 0 bases and J 3 bases; bases outside gene matches: 2. The length of the CDR3 is 15 residues. CDR3 in amino acids: CASSLGGGATDTQYF. The CDR3 nucleotides read TGCGCCAGCAGCTTGGGCGGGGGGGCGACAGATACGCAGTATTTT.

In this sample, this clone is medium-sized (0.01 to 0.1%). The chain carries TRBV6-2 or TRBV6-3 and TRBJ1-2; the match to TRBD1 covers 12 bases. CDR3 length equals 15 residues. V lost 2 bases and J lost 5; bases outside the gene matches: 3. Looked up from germline, CDR1 is MNHEY and CDR2 is SVGEGT. The CDR3 nucleotides read TGTGCCAGCAGTTACGCGGGACAGGGGGCATATGGCTACACCTTC. Its translation is CASSYAGQGAYGYTF.

This clone was counted a single time. The chain couples TRBV9 to TRBJ2-2; the D gene is possibly TRBD2 (7 bases). Germline loops: CDR1 SGDLS, CDR2 YYNGEE. The CDR3 runs 16 residues. V was shortened by 6 bases and J by 7 bases, with 22 bases between the two germline ends. For the CDR3, the DNA is TGTGCCAGCACCGCCCCCAGGGGAGGGAGAGACGGGGAGCTGTTTTTT. The encoded protein is CASTAPRGGRDGELFF.

The chain carries TRBV9 and TRBJ1-1; tentatively, D is TRBD1 (6 bases). Germline V CDR1 and CDR2: SGDLS, YYNGEE. The CDR3 spans 15 residues. The V end lost 4 bases, the J end lost 3 bases, and 16 bases lay between the germline ends. The CDR3 DNA follows: TGTGCCAGCAGCCCTGGTTGGGGGCTGTACACTGAAGCTTTCTTT. Translating it yields CASSPGWGLYTEAFF.

The chain uses TRBV9 and TRBJ2-5; TRBD1 matches 7 bases. The CDR3 runs 18 residues. J lost 5 bases, V lost 0 bases, and 16 bases had no gene match. The germline gives CDR1 SGDLS, CDR2 YYNGEE. The CDR3 DNA reads as TGTGCCAGCAGCGTAGGCCCGGGTCGACAGGGAGTAGGGGAGACCCAGTACTTC. This encodes CASSVGPGRQGVGETQYF.

The J gene is TRBJ1-5, the V gene TRBV2; the D is unclear. Per germline, CDR1 SNHLY and CDR2 FYNNEI. The CDR3 extends over 14 amino acids. V lost 2 bases and J lost 3, with 8 bases in between. CDR3: CASSEQSDNQPQHF. For the CDR3, the DNA is TGTGCCAGCAGTGAACAGTCCGACAATCAGCCCCAGCATTTT.

V and J are TRBV28 and TRBJ2-7, with 8 nucleotides matching TRBD2. This CDR3 is 14 amino acids long. The germline CDR1 and CDR2 sequences are MDHEN and SYDVKM. The J segment lost 5 bases and the V segment lost 6 bases, leaving 9 bases of the junction unmatched. The CDR3 spells CASSPGGGGHEQYF. DNA for the CDR3: TGTGCCAGCAGCCCCGGGGGGGGTGGCCACGAGCAGTACTTC. The full variable domain, completed using reference TRBV28 and TRBJ2-7, is DVKVTQSSRYLVKRTGEKVFLECVQDMDHENMFWYRQDPGLGLRLIYFSYDVKMKEKGDIPEGYSVSREKKERFSLILESASTNQTSMYLCASSPGGGGHEQYFGPGTRLTVT.

The chain joins TRBV7-9 to TRBJ2-1; no reliable D call. In germline, CDR1 is SEHNR, CDR2 FQNEAQ (reference sequence). This CDR3 is built from 12 residues. V lost 2 bases and J 10 bases, leaving 9 bases between the germline ends. The DNA for the CDR3 is TGTGCCAGCAGCTTAAGCTTTAAGGAGCAGTTCTTC. It encodes CASSLSFKEQFF.

This clone was seen more than once but under ten times. V is TRBV7-2 and J is TRBJ1-3, with D perhaps TRBD1 (6 bases). CDR3 length equals 14 residues. Trimming left V 5 bases short and J 7 bases short, with 15 bases between. Germline lookup yields CDR1 SGHTA and CDR2 FQGNSA. The CDR3 loop is CASSGGAGLNTIYF. The DNA for the CDR3 is TGTGCCAGCAGCGGGGGGGCAGGTCTCAACACCATATATTTT.

The rearrangement joins TRBV18 to TRBJ2-7; 8 positions agree with TRBD1. This CDR3 contains 13 residues. With 3 bases clipped from V and 6 bases from J, the junction kept 4 bases outside the gene matches. Per germline, CDR1 KGHSH and CDR2 LQKENI. The CDR3 DNA sequence: TGTGCCAGCTCACCTCAGGGGGCGTTCGAGCAGTACTTC. Its protein is CASSPQGAFEQYF.

The rearrangement joins TRBV6-2 or TRBV6-3 to TRBJ1-1; TRBD1 is a possible D gene (6 bases). Germline lookup yields CDR1 MNHEY and CDR2 SVGEGT. The V gene lost 5 bases and the J gene lost 10 bases, with 14 bases spanning the gap. This CDR3 is 12 amino acids long. CDR3 sequence (DNA): TGTGCCAGCAGTACAGGGACCGCTGGAGCTTTCTTT. Its protein is CASSTGTAGAFF.

The rearrangement links TRBV4-2 to TRBJ2-3; D is unclear. The CDR3 consists of 13 residues. CDR1 and CDR2 (germline): LGHNA, YNFKEQ. The V and J ends lost 1 base and 4 bases respectively, with 6 bases between them. The CDR3 reads CASSQGLADTQYF. CDR3 nucleotides: TGTGCCAGCAGCCAAGGGTTAGCAGATACGCAGTATTTT.

V and J are TRBV19 and TRBJ1-6, with D tentatively TRBD1 (6 bases). The CDR3 has 15 residues. With 0 bases removed from V and 9 bases from J, the gap between germline ends came to 12 bases. Germline assignment: CDR1 LNHDA and CDR2 SQIVND (reference sequence). The DNA for the CDR3 is TGTGCCAGTAGTATAGATCTGGGGGCAGGTTCACCCCTCCACTTT. Translation gives CASSIDLGAGSPLHF.